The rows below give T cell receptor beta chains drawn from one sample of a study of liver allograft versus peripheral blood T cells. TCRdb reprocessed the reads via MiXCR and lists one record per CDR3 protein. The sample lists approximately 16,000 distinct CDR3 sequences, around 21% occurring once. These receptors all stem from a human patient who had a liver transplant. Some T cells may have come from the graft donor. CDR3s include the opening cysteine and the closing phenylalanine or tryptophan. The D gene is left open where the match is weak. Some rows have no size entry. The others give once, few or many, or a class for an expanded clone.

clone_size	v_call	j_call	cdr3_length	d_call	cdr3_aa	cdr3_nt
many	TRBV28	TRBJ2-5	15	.	CASSLLGRGEETQYF	TGTGCCAGCAGTTTATTGGGCAGGGGGGAGGAGACCCAGTACTTC
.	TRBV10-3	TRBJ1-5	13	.	CAISGSTSQPQHF	TGTGCCATCAGTGGGAGCACTTCACAGCCCCAGCATTTT
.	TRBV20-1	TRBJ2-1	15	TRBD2	CSARDGTRTHNEQFF	TGCAGTGCTAGAGACGGGACTAGAACCCACAATGAGCAGTTCTTC
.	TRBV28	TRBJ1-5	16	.	CASSLSGIAGNQPQHF	TGTGCCAGCAGTTTATCGGGGATCGCGGGCAATCAGCCCCAGCATTTT
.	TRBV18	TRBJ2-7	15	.	CASSPGTLASHEQYF	TGTGCCAGCTCACCCGGGACACTTGCCTCCCACGAGCAGTACTTC
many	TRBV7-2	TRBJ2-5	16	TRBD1	CASSLGDRGRSETQYF	TGTGCCAGCAGCTTAGGGGACAGGGGGCGTTCAGAGACCCAGTACTTC
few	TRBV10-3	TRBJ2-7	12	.	CAIRNRSLEQYF	TGTGCCATCAGGAACAGGTCACTGGAGCAGTACTTC
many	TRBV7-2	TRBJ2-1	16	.	CASSLIALHQNNEQFF	TGTGCCAGCAGCTTAATTGCCTTGCACCAGAACAATGAGCAGTTCTTC
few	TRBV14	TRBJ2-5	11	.	CASSQISVQYF	TGTGCCAGCAGCCAAATTAGCGTCCAGTACTTC
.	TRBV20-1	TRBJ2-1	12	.	CSAYLSSNEQFF	TGCAGTGCTTATCTTAGCTCTAATGAGCAGTTCTTC
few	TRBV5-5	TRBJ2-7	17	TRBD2	CASSLAGTSGVSYEQYF	TGTGCCAGCAGCTTGGCCGGGACTAGCGGGGTCTCCTACGAGCAGTACTTC
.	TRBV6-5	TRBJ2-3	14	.	CASSYGGRIDTQYF	TGTGCCAGCAGTTACGGGGGGCGGATAGATACGCAGTATTTT
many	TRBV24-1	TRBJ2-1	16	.	CATSDSSGVSYNEQFF	TGTGCCACCAGTGATTCTTCAGGGGTCTCCTACAATGAGCAGTTCTTC